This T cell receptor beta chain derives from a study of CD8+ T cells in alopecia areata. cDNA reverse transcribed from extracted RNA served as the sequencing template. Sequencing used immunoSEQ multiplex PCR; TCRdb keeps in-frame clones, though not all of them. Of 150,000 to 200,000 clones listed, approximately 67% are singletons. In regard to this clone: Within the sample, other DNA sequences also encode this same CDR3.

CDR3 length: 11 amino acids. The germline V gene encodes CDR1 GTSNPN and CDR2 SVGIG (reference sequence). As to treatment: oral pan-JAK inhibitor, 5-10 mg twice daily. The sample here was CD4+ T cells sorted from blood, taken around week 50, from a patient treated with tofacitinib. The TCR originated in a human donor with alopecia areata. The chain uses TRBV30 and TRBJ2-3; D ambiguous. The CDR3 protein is CAVPVADTQYF. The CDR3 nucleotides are TGTGCGGTCCCGGTTGCGGACACGCAGTATTTT. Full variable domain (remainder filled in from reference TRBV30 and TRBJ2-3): SQTIHQWPATLVQPVGSPLSLECTVEGTSNPNLYWYRQAAGRGLQLLFYSVGIGQISSEVPQNLSASRPQDRQFILSSKKLLLSDSGFYLCAVPVADTQYFGPGTRLTVL.